The rows below give T cell receptor beta chains drawn from one sample of a study of post-analysis software for immune sequencing data. TCRdb called the PCR reads again in MiXCR, with one record for every CDR3 protein. The sample consists of some 700,000 distinct CDR3 sequences, more than 50% of them appearing once. What was sequenced was blood. The receptors here all came from a girl aged 2 to 9 with multiple sclerosis. Both conserved end residues are part of each CDR3. Each record gives: J gene, V gene, D gene, CDR3 length, clone size, CDR3 protein, CDR3 DNA. A D gene is named only where the DNA matches it firmly. Part of the rows lack a size; the others show once, few, many or a class for expanded clones.

>TRBJ2-2|TRBV7-9|NA|13|few
CASSLTGTGELFF
TGTGCCAGCAGCTTAACCGGCACCGGGGAGCTGTTTTTT
>TRBJ2-1|TRBV3-1|NA|15|few
CASSQEGSGNNEQFF
TGTGCCAGCAGCCAAGAAGGGTCCGGAAATAATGAGCAGTTCTTC
>TRBJ2-3|TRBV20-1|TRBD1|15|once
CSAPRQGAQSDTQYF
TGCAGTGCTCCCCGACAGGGGGCGCAATCAGATACGCAGTATTTT
>TRBJ2-1|TRBV27|TRBD1|13|NA
CASSYPGGNEQFF
TGTGCCAGCAGTTACCCAGGGGGCAATGAGCAGTTCTTC
>TRBJ2-2|TRBV20-1|NA|14|few
CSARDKGEAGELFF
TGCAGTGCTAGAGATAAGGGGGAGGCCGGGGAGCTGTTTTTT
>TRBJ2-7|TRBV5-5|TRBD2|16|NA
CASSLDLAGATYERYF
TGTGCCAGCAGCTTGGATCTAGCGGGGGCCACCTACGAGCGGTACTTC
>TRBJ1-4|TRBV24-1|NA|12|NA
CATSERGEKLFF
TGTGCCACCAGTGAGCGAGGTGAGAAACTGTTTTTT
>TRBJ1-2|TRBV5-1|NA|16|NA
CASSLKSGPVNYGYTF
TGCGCCAGCAGCTTAAAATCGGGACCGGTTAACTATGGCTACACCTTC
>TRBJ2-7|TRBV18|TRBD2|18|NA
CACSPPTHSGRAHNEQYF
TGTGCCTGCTCACCACCTACCCATAGCGGGAGGGCCCACAATGAGCAGTACTTC
>TRBJ2-3|TRBV12-3/TRBV12-4|NA|16|NA
CASSLAGGAVEDTQYF
TGTGCCAGCAGTTTAGCGGGGGGGGCGGTAGAGGATACGCAGTATTTT
>TRBJ1-4|TRBV12-3/TRBV12-4|TRBD1|15|few
CASSTGVTTNEKLFF
TGTGCCAGCAGCACAGGGGTTACGACTAATGAAAAACTGTTTTTT
>TRBJ2-3|TRBV3-1|NA|16|NA
CASSQEGGASTDTQYF
TGTGCCAGCAGCCAAGAGGGCGGGGCGAGCACAGATACGCAGTATTTT
>TRBJ2-1|TRBV7-3|NA|15|NA
CASSLTLGGYNEQFF
TGTGCCAGCAGCTTAACTCTGGGAGGTTACAATGAGCAGTTCTTC
>TRBJ1-2|TRBV6-6|NA|17|NA
CASSYSISTVGLEGYTF
TGTGCCAGCAGTTACTCGATAAGTACAGTGGGCCTTGAGGGCTACACCTTC
>TRBJ2-5|TRBV12-3/TRBV12-4|TRBD1|13|few
CASTWTGEETQYF
TGTGCCAGCACTTGGACAGGGGAAGAGACCCAGTACTTC
>TRBJ2-5|TRBV29-1|NA|13|NA
CSVEGGGGETQYF
TGCAGCGTTGAAGGTGGGGGCGGGGAGACCCAGTACTTC
>TRBJ2-1|TRBV5-5|NA|13|few
CASSLRWSWEQFF
TGTGCCAGCAGCTTGCGATGGTCGTGGGAGCAGTTCTTC
>TRBJ2-1|TRBV6-5|NA|12|NA
CASNSDPDEQFF
TGTGCCAGCAACTCCGACCCGGATGAGCAGTTCTTC
>TRBJ2-2|TRBV29-1|NA|14|NA
CSVGGRTNTGELFF
TGCAGCGTTGGGGGCAGAACGAACACCGGGGAGCTGTTTTTT
>TRBJ2-1|TRBV6-4|NA|13|NA
CASSDFTNNEQFF
TGTGCCAGCAGTGACTTTACCAACAATGAGCAGTTCTTC
>TRBJ2-1|TRBV10-2|NA|14|few
CASSENVLVNEQFF
TGCGCCAGCAGTGAGAACGTGCTAGTCAATGAGCAGTTCTTC
>TRBJ2-2|TRBV20-1|TRBD2|16|NA
CSARVAGGLNTGELFF
TGCAGTGCTAGGGTAGCGGGGGGACTTAACACCGGGGAGCTGTTTTTT
>TRBJ2-1|TRBV5-1|TRBD1|12|once
CASMGQLNEQFF
TGCGCCAGCATGGGACAGCTCAATGAGCAGTTCTTC
>TRBJ2-1|TRBV7-8|NA|12|few
CASSQITAEQFF
TGTGCCAGCAGCCAAATCACAGCCGAGCAGTTCTTC
>TRBJ2-3|TRBV20-1|NA|13|NA
CSAIRRSTDTQYF
TGCAGTGCTATCCGGCGTAGCACAGATACGCAGTATTTT
>TRBJ2-1|TRBV14|NA|14|few
CASSRWQGYNEQFF
TGTGCCAGCAGCCGGTGGCAAGGTTACAATGAGCAGTTCTTC
>TRBJ2-2|TRBV7-3|NA|13|NA
CASSLIRGGELFF
TGTGCCAGCAGCTTAATCCGGGGCGGGGAGCTGTTTTTT
>TRBJ2-7|TRBV6-2/TRBV6-3|NA|11|NA
CASSTIHEQYF
TGTGCCAGCAGCACAATACACGAGCAGTACTTC
>TRBJ1-2|TRBV7-2|NA|14|once
CASNLDPGYYGYTF
TGTGCCAGCAACTTAGACCCGGGGTACTATGGCTACACCTTC
>TRBJ2-5|TRBV5-1|NA|15|NA
CASSHPDGTQETQYF
TGCGCCAGCAGCCATCCTGACGGGACCCAAGAGACCCAGTACTTC
>TRBJ2-3|TRBV20-1|TRBD1|15|NA
CSVIPRDRGTDTQYF
TGCAGTGTCATCCCCCGGGACAGGGGGACAGATACGCAGTATTTT
>TRBJ1-5|TRBV12-3/TRBV12-4|NA|14|NA
CASSLNQGNQPQHF
TGTGCCAGCAGTTTAAACCAGGGCAATCAGCCCCAGCATTTT
>TRBJ1-2|TRBV29-1|TRBD1|11|NA
CSVAQGDGYTF
TGCAGCGTCGCCCAGGGGGATGGCTACACCTTC
>TRBJ1-2|TRBV6-5|TRBD1|12|NA
CASGQATYGYTF
TGTGCCAGCGGACAGGCGACCTATGGCTACACCTTC
>TRBJ2-3|TRBV6-2/TRBV6-3|TRBD2|17|NA
CASSRRELAGGTDTQYF
TGTGCCAGCAGTCGACGGGAGCTAGCGGGAGGCACAGATACGCAGTATTTT
>TRBJ1-1|TRBV5-1|NA|13|NA
CASSQRWVAEAFF
TGCGCCAGCAGCCAGCGGTGGGTAGCTGAAGCTTTCTTT
>TRBJ1-1|TRBV12-3/TRBV12-4|TRBD1|14|NA
CASSPGTGRIEAFF
TGTGCCAGCAGTCCCGGGACAGGGAGGATAGAAGCTTTCTTT
>TRBJ2-7|TRBV10-3|TRBD1|15|NA
CAISESVDRAYEQYF
TGTGCCATCAGTGAGTCGGTGGACAGGGCTTACGAGCAGTACTTC
>TRBJ2-1|TRBV6-1|TRBD1|16|NA
CASSTQPGQGDNEQFF
TGTGCCAGCAGCACTCAACCGGGACAGGGGGACAATGAGCAGTTCTTC
>TRBJ2-3|TRBV4-3|NA|14|NA
CASSQRGGGDTQYF
TGCGCCAGCAGCCAACGTGGGGGCGGAGATACGCAGTATTTT
>TRBJ2-5|TRBV4-3|TRBD1|14|NA
CARTDRGRQETQYF
TGCGCCAGGACGGACAGGGGGCGTCAAGAGACCCAGTACTTC
>TRBJ2-1|TRBV20-1|TRBD2|16|NA
CSAPIAGASSYNEQFF
TGCAGTGCACCGATAGCGGGGGCCAGCTCCTACAATGAGCAGTTCTTC